These T cell receptor beta chains were read from a single sample in a study of blood T cell repertoires in COVID-19. Only in-frame clones appear in the TCRdb table, and some are missing; sequencing was by immunoSEQ multiplex PCR. Among some 120,000 clones, about 88% were seen once, and the ten largest hold approximately 4.6%. What was sequenced was peripheral blood. These TCRs come from a man in his 60s with COVID-19, enrolled during active disease. The CDR3 runs from the conserved cysteine through the conserved F or W. Each record gives: D gene, V gene, CDR3 protein. D genes are given only for firm matches.

>TRBD1|TRBV3-1/TRBV3-2
CASSQGDSSYNEQFF
>.|TRBV5-1
CASSSGVGAGDQPQHF
>.|TRBV4-2
CASSQEVGGLRRLPYGYTF
>TRBD2|TRBV7-2
CASSPTGTSGYEQYF
>TRBD2|TRBV7-9
CASSSFGTRVYEQYF
>TRBD1|TRBV25-1
CASSGPLRGRVAYEQYF
>TRBD1|TRBV7-3
CASSLGPGQGAEQFF
>TRBD2|TRBV10-3
CAISDPSGTSGRGGDTQYF
>.|TRBV30
CAWNLPHTEAFF
>TRBD2|TRBV29-1
CSVAVSSGNEQFF
>TRBD1|TRBV6-1
CASSEILQGNGELFF
>.|TRBV27
CASSLSKGRQPQHF
>TRBD2|TRBV13
CASSLGSLRTSGRYNEQFF
>TRBD1|TRBV11-3
CASSPPRDRQGEQYF
>.|TRBV30
CAWSVGQKTEAFF
>TRBD1|TRBV27
CASSLHVQGLAKNIQYF
>.|TRBV5-4
CASSPPPGFSGANVLTF
>.|TRBV7-6
CASSQTANTEAFF
>TRBD2|TRBV9
CASSVGSSGTYEQYF
>TRBD1|TRBV5-1
CASSPDRANTGELFF
>TRBD1|TRBV7-9
CASSSGQGGSPLHF
>.|TRBV4-2
CASSQGREAGPYEQYF
>.|TRBV4-1
CASSQRGGEGNQPQHF
>TRBD2|TRBV5-1
CASSPGGGRESETQYF
>.|TRBV18
CASSPSRASEEQYF
>TRBD1|TRBV10-3
CAIRQGDNEKLFF
>TRBD1|TRBV5-1
CASSLGTANTEAFF
>TRBD2|TRBV11-2
CASSPRREGQDNEQFF
>TRBD1|TRBV27
CASSLSRDSYGYTF
>TRBD2|TRBV9
CASSVGGSGSYEQYF
>TRBD1|TRBV19
CASSLGQGPNQPQHF
>TRBD1|TRBV7-9
CASSSKGQSTDTQYF
>TRBD1|TRBV2
CASGRTGREKLFF
>.|TRBV19
CASRNRERDGQYF
>.|TRBV3-1/TRBV3-2
CASASGGTGANVLTF
>TRBD1|TRBV3-1/TRBV3-2
CASSQGAGGDLMAEKLFF
>.|TRBV9
CASSVGVGDGYTF
>.|TRBV28
CASSTLGTRRHEQFF
>.|TRBV6-1
CASSEAALEGGYGYTF
>.|TRBV7-8
CASSLHEGNTEAFF
>.|TRBV6-5
CASSSLQGYTF
>.|TRBV7-9
CASSPGVAFRNRDEQYF
>.|TRBV2
CASKLGLAGGGYTF
>.|TRBV3-1/TRBV3-2
CASSQDRSPSPGELFF
>.|TRBV6-1
CASSEELRGYPQFF
>TRBD1|TRBV19
CASSPLRDRNDQPQHF
>.|TRBV4-1
CASSQDYLGGGGNNEQFF
>.|TRBV5-6
CASSPRGAPGNTIYF
>TRBD1|TRBV28
CASTPGGHEQYF
>.|TRBV9
CASSVAGITDTQYF
>.|TRBV29-1
CSFSGGRKDYGYTF